Below, 27 T cell receptor beta chains from the same sample are listed, as sequenced in a study of blood T cell repertoires in COVID-19 (TCRdb year 2020). The library was prepared using the immunoSEQ multiplex PCR assay. In its TCRdb copy, this immuneACCESS table keeps in-frame sequences only and misses some clones. Where compared with another copy, unresolved V genes explain less than half of these, and the others have no known cause. For this sample there are tens of thousands of clones; roughly 85% appear just once. The ten largest clonotypes hold about a sixth of the sample. The sample consisted of peripheral blood. The receptors derive from a human donor in a cohort sampled during active COVID-19.

The chain carries TRBV4-3 and TRBJ1-1; perhaps TRBD1 as D (5 bases). The CDR3 has 15 amino acids. V was trimmed by 1 base and J by 2 bases, leaving 11 bases between them. Germline CDR1 LGHNA, CDR2 YSLEER. CDR3 in DNA: TGCGCCAGCAGCCAAGTTGGGGCAGCTAACACTGAAGCTTTCTTT. Translation gives CASSQVGAANTEAFF.

This chain joins TRBV7-8 and TRBJ2-2; the match to TRBD2 covers 9 bases. Germline trimming cut 5 bases from V and 6 bases from J; bases unmatched to any gene: 7. This CDR3 has 15 amino acids. CDR1 is SGHVS, CDR2 FQNEAQ, per germline. The CDR3: CASSRSGGAAGELFF. CDR3 bases: TGTGCCAGCAGCCGTAGCGGGGGTGCAGCCGGGGAGCTGTTTTTT.

CDR3 in amino acids: CSVEDLDRATDTQYF. The DNA of the CDR3 is TGCAGCGTTGAAGATCTGGACAGGGCGACAGATACGCAGTATTTT. The J gene is TRBJ2-3, the V gene TRBV29-1, with 8 bases fitting TRBD1. Germline values: CDR1 SQVTM, CDR2 ANQGSEA. The CDR3 is made up of 15 amino acids. Trimming at V came to 0 bases and at J to 3 bases, leaving 5 bases not matched to a gene.

The gene calls are TRBV12-3 or TRBV12-4 and TRBJ1-5; D unresolved. The V end lost 6 bases, the J end lost 7 bases, and 10 bases lay between the germline ends. The CDR3 loop spans 12 amino acids. The CDR3, as DNA: TGTGCCAGCAGAAGGACGGGGCAGCCCCAGCATTTT. This gives the protein CASRRTGQPQHF.

The genes are TRBV30 and TRBJ1-5, with D unclear. V was shortened by 3 bases and J by 2 bases, with 11 bases between the two germline ends. This CDR3 contains 14 residues. The V gene's germline CDR1 is GTSNPN and CDR2 SVGIG (reference sequence). This CDR3 is CAWRGSGGNQPQHF. The CDR3, as DNA: TGTGCCTGGAGGGGGTCCGGGGGCAATCAGCCCCAGCATTTT.

The genes are TRBV7-3 and TRBJ2-2; D is unresolved. The germline V gene encodes CDR1 SGHTA and CDR2 FQGTGA. The CDR3 runs 14 residues. Trimming took off 0 bases at V and 3 bases at J, with 5 bases between the two ends. CDR3 amino acids: CASSLTTDTGELFF. In DNA, the CDR3 is TGTGCCAGCAGCTTAACAACAGACACCGGGGAGCTGTTTTTT.

In its sample, this clone was seen a few times. The chain joins TRBV7-3 to TRBJ2-1, with D possibly matching TRBD2 (6 bases). This CDR3 has 14 amino acids. Deletions cut 3 bases from V and 6 bases from J, with 12 bases between. Germline assignment: CDR1 SGHTA and CDR2 FQGTGA. The CDR3 region is CASSLGGSLNEQFF. CDR3 DNA: TGTGCCAGCAGCTTGGGAGGCTCCCTCAATGAGCAGTTCTTC.

The chain recombines TRBV28 with TRBJ2-7; maybe TRBD1 (5 bases). From germline, CDR1 is MDHEN and CDR2 SYDVKM. CDR3 length: 12 residues. V dropped 6 bases and J dropped 3 bases, with 9 bases sitting between them. CDR3 sequence (DNA): TGTGCCAGCAGCCACGACAGCTACGAGCAGTACTTC. Its translation is CASSHDSYEQYF.

This chain links TRBV27 with TRBJ2-1, with D perhaps matching TRBD2 (7 bases). Trimming cost V 8 bases and J 7 bases, with 21 bases left between them. Germline CDR1 MNHEY, CDR2 SMNVEV (reference sequence). The CDR3 totals 15 residues. For the CDR3, the DNA is TGTGCCAGCGGGATAAGGGGGGGCCGTGGGAATGAGCAGTTCTTC. Translated: CASGIRGGRGNEQFF.

The chain has TRBV2 and TRBJ2-2; 7 bases agree with TRBD2. The germline V gene has CDR1 SNHLY and CDR2 FYNNEI. There are 16 residues in the CDR3. After removal of 3 bases from V and 5 bases from J, the junction contained 9 bases not matched to a gene. CDR3: CASSEGLAVQTGELFF. The CDR3 DNA follows: TGTGCCAGCAGTGAGGGGCTAGCGGTACAGACCGGGGAGCTGTTTTTT.

The CDR3 loop reads CASSYSGEDNQPQHF. In DNA form, the CDR3 reads TGTGCCAGCAGTTACTCGGGGGAGGATAATCAGCCCCAGCATTTT. The rearrangement joins TRBV6-5 to TRBJ1-5; possible D gene TRBD1, 5 bases. Germline CDR1 reads MNHEY; CDR2 reads SVGAGI. Trimming removed 0 bases from V and 4 bases from J, with 10 bases in between. The CDR3 consists of 15 residues.

The rearrangement joins TRBV7-7 to TRBJ2-5; possible D gene TRBD2, 5 bases. The CDR3 sequence is 15 residues long. V was clipped by 5 bases and J by 2 bases, with 15 bases between them. Germline V gene data show CDR1 as SSHAT and CDR2 as FNYEAQ (reference sequence). The CDR3 here is CASSRGRLGQETQYF. CDR3 nucleotide sequence: TGTGCCAGCAGCCGCGGGCGGTTGGGGCAAGAGACCCAGTACTTC. Using reference TRBV7-7 and TRBJ2-5 for the parts outside the CDR3, the full variable domain is GAGVSQSPRYKVTKRGQDVTLRCDPISSHATLYWYQQALGQGPEFLTYFNYEAQPDKSGLPSDRFSAERPEGSISTLTIQRTEQRDSAMYRCASSRGRLGQETQYFGPGTRLLVL.

The DNA for the CDR3 is TGTGCCAGCAGCTCCCAGGCTGGGCAGGGGACCACAGATACGCAGTATTTT. Translated, it gives CASSSQAGQGTTDTQYF. The genes are TRBV7-2 and TRBJ2-3; D is perhaps TRBD1 (6 bases). The CDR3 covers 17 residues. The V end was cut by 4 bases, the J end by 2 bases, with 19 bases between. CDR1 and CDR2 from the germline V gene are SGHTA and FQGNSA.

DNA for the CDR3: TGTGCCAGCAGTTTATCGGGATGGAAGGACAGGGGGCCTTTGAACACCGGGGAGCTGTTTTTT. It encodes CASSLSGWKDRGPLNTGELFF. The rearrangement uses TRBV27 and TRBJ2-2, with TRBD1 matching over 11 bases. There are 21 residues in the CDR3. V lost 0 bases to trimming and J lost 1 base; unmatched junction nucleotides: 13. The germline V gene encodes CDR1 MNHEY and CDR2 SMNVEV (reference sequence).

This clone was detected only a few times. The chain joins TRBV6-5 to TRBJ2-6; 7 positions agree with TRBD1. The CDR3 has 15 residues. Germline V gene lookup returns CDR1 MNHEY and CDR2 SVGAGI. V lost 5 bases and J lost 4; bases outside the gene matches: 5. Written as DNA, the CDR3 is TGTGCCAGCAGTCGCAGGGGGTACGGGGCCAACGTCCTGACTTTC. Residues: CASSRRGYGANVLTF.

The chain uses TRBV4-2 and TRBJ2-3; 10 nucleotides match TRBD2. This CDR3 has 15 residues. Unmatched junction bases numbered 5, after V lost 2 bases and J lost 6 bases. In germline, CDR1 is LGHNA, CDR2 YNFKEQ. CDR3 region: CASSQSGGDWDTQYF. Here the CDR3 DNA reads TGTGCCAGCAGCCAAAGCGGGGGGGATTGGGATACGCAGTATTTT.

The V call is TRBV5-4, the J call TRBJ1-1; D possibly corresponds to TRBD1 (5 bases). Germline assignment: CDR1 SGHNT and CDR2 YYREEE (reference sequence). Trimming cost V 5 bases and J 0 bases, with 20 bases left between them. The CDR3 sequence is 17 residues long. The CDR3 nucleotides are TGTGCCAGCAGTCTAATCCACGGGGGTAGCATGAACACTGAAGCTTTCTTT. Translating it yields CASSLIHGGSMNTEAFF.

The rearrangement joins TRBV4-3 to TRBJ2-1; 15 positions match TRBD2. Germline values: CDR1 LGHNA, CDR2 YSLEER. The CDR3 totals 16 residues. V was clipped by 4 bases and J by 6 bases; unmatched bases: 4. The CDR3 here is CASSRGLAGGTNEQFF. CDR3 DNA sequence: TGCGCCAGCAGCCGGGGACTAGCGGGGGGAACCAATGAGCAGTTCTTC.

This clone showed up just once. J is TRBJ2-3 and V is TRBV7-2; no clear D gene. The CDR3 consists of 13 residues. Germline CDR1 reads SGHTA; CDR2 reads FQGNSA. The V end lost 4 bases, the J end lost 5 bases, and 10 bases lay between the germline ends. The CDR3 reads CASSSGPLDTQYF. The CDR3 nucleotides read TGTGCCAGCAGCTCTGGGCCGTTAGATACGCAGTATTTT.

This sequence joins TRBV18 and TRBJ1-6, with unresolved D. Trimming cost V 3 bases and J 5 bases, with 11 bases left between them. Germline V gives CDR1 KGHSH, CDR2 LQKENI. CDR3 length: 15 residues. The CDR3 loop reads CASSPPGNNNSPLHF. CDR3 bases: TGTGCCAGCTCACCGCCCGGGAATAATAATTCACCCCTCCACTTT.

The rearrangement joins TRBV7-2 to TRBJ2-2; TRBD2 aligns across 8 bases. The CDR3 runs to 15 residues. J lost 3 bases, V lost 5 bases, and 5 bases had no gene match. Germline assignment: CDR1 SGHTA and CDR2 FQGNSA. This CDR3 reads CASSVSGTYTGELFF. In DNA, the CDR3 is TGTGCCAGCAGCGTTAGCGGGACCTACACCGGGGAGCTGTTTTTT.

J is TRBJ2-2 and V is TRBV7-9; TRBD1 might be the D (6 bases). Germline CDR1 is SEHNR and CDR2 is FQNEAQ (reference sequence). This CDR3 is built from 14 residues. With 5 bases removed from V and 6 bases from J, the gap between germline ends came to 13 bases. CDR3 in amino acids: CASSPNPGAGELFF. CDR3 in DNA: TGTGCCAGCAGCCCAAATCCAGGGGCCGGGGAGCTGTTTTTT.

This chain connects TRBV5-1 to TRBJ2-3; D might be TRBD1 (5 bases). The CDR3 runs to 16 residues. Deletions cut 0 bases from V and 1 base from J, with 12 bases between. Germline V lookup: CDR1 SGHRS, CDR2 YFSETQ. CDR3 amino acids: CASSLVTGMRTDTQYF. The CDR3 nucleotides are TGCGCCAGCAGCTTGGTTACAGGTATGCGCACAGATACGCAGTATTTT.

The chain combines TRBV6-5 with TRBJ1-2; no reliable D call. This CDR3 comprises 13 residues. Trimming removed 5 bases at V and 3 bases at J, with 10 bases between. Germline values: CDR1 MNHEY, CDR2 SVGAGI. This chain's CDR3 is CASSLIGDYGYTF. CDR3 sequence (DNA): TGTGCCAGCAGTCTTATAGGAGACTATGGCTACACCTTC.

The chain recombines TRBV2 with TRBJ2-7; maybe TRBD2 (5 bases). The CDR3 is 13 amino acids. V lost 3 bases and J lost 4, with 10 bases in between. Germline CDR1 SNHLY, CDR2 FYNNEI. CDR3 loop: CASSESSAYEQYF. DNA for the CDR3: TGTGCCAGCAGTGAGAGTAGCGCGTACGAGCAGTACTTC.

The genes are TRBV7-8 and TRBJ1-1; D might be TRBD1 (5 bases). Deletions cut 1 base from V and 10 bases from J, with 22 bases between. The CDR3 loop spans 16 amino acids. Germline V CDR1 and CDR2: SGHVS, FQNEAQ. The CDR3 DNA reads TGTGCCAGCAGCTTAGGTGACAGCGGGGGAAGGCGGGGAGCTTTCTTT. Residues: CASSLGDSGGRRGAFF. The variable domain in full, completed from reference TRBV7-8 and TRBJ1-1, reads GAGVSQSPRYKVAKRGQDVALRCDPISGHVSLFWYQQALGQGPEFLTYFQNEAQLDKSGLPSDRFFAERPEGSVSTLKIQRTQQEDSAVYLCASSLGDSGGRRGAFFGQGTRLTVV.

This clone has a single count. V gene TRBV19 combines with J gene TRBJ1-4; weak D call: TRBD1 (5 bases). The CDR3 is 11 residues long. V was trimmed by 8 bases and J by 7 bases, leaving 8 bases between them. Per the germline V gene, CDR1 is LNHDA and CDR2 is SQIVND (reference sequence). The CDR3 here is CASSGSEKLFF. CDR3 nucleotides: TGTGCCAGTTCAGGGTCTGAAAAACTGTTTTTT.